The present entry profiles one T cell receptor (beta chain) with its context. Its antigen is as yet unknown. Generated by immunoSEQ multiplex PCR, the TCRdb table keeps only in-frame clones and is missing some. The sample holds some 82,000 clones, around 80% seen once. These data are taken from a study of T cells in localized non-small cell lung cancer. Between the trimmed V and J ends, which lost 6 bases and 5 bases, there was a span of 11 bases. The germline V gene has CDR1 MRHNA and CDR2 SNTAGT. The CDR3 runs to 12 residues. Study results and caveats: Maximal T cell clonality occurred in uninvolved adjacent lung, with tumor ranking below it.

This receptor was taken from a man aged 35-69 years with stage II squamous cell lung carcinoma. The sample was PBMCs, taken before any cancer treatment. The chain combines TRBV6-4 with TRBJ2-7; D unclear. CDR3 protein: CASRVAADEQYF. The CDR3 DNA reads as TGTGCCAGCAGGGTTGCGGCAGACGAGCAGTACTTC.